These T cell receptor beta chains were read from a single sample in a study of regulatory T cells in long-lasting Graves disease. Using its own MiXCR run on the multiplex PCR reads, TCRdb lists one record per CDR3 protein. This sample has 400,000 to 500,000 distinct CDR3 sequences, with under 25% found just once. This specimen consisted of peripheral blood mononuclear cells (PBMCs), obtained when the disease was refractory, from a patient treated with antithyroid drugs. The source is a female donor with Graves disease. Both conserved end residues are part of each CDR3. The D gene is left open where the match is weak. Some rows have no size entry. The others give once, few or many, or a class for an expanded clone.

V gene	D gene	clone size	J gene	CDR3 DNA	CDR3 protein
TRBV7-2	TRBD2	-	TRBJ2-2	TGTGCCAGCAGCTTACGAGGAGCGGGAGGTTACACCGGGGAGCTGTTTTTT	CASSLRGAGGYTGELFF
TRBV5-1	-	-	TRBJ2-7	TGCGCCAGCAGCTTGGCCCCGGGGGAGATCTCCTACGAGCAGTACTTC	CASSLAPGEISYEQYF
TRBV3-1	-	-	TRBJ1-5	TGTGCCAGCAGCCAGGGGGGTAGGCCCCAGCATTTT	CASSQGGRPQHF
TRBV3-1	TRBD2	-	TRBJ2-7	TGTGCCAGCAGCCAAGACTCTACCGGGACTAGCGTCTACGAGCAGTACTTC	CASSQDSTGTSVYEQYF
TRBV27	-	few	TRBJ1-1	TGTGCCAGCAGTTTCATGGGAATGAACACTGAAGCTTTCTTT	CASSFMGMNTEAFF
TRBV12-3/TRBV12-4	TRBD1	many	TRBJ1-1	TGTGCCAGCAGTTCGGACAGGGGGGTAAGCGCTTTCTTT	CASSSDRGVSAFF
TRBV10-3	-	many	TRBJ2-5	TGTGCCATCAGTCCCATGGGGACCGGGCGTGACCAGTACTTC	CAISPMGTGRDQYF
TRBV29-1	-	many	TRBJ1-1	TGCAGCGTTGATGCCGAGGAAGCTTTCTTT	CSVDAEEAFF
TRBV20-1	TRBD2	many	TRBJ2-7	TGCAGTGCCGTTCTTTGGGCGGGGGGGCAGGACGAGCAGTACTTC	CSAVLWAGGQDEQYF
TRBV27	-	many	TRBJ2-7	TGTGCCAGCTCCCGGGACTCCGGCTACGAGCAGTACTTC	CASSRDSGYEQYF
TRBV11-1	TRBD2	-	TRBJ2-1	TGTGCCAGCAGCTTGGGGACTAGCGGGATCAATGAGCAGTTCTTC	CASSLGTSGINEQFF
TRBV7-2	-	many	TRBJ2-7	TGTGCCAGCACGGTGTTCGGGAGAGGTTCCTACGAGCAGTACTTC	CASTVFGRGSYEQYF
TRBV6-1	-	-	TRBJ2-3	TGTGCCAGCAGTGGATCCAGGCCCACAGATACGCAGTATTTT	CASSGSRPTDTQYF
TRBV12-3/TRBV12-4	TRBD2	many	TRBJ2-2	TGTGCCAGCACCCTTTCCCCCGAACTAGCGGGACGAACCGGGGAGCTGTTTTTT	CASTLSPELAGRTGELFF
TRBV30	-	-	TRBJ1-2	TGTGCCTGGACGCCACTGGCAGGGAGGTATGGCTACACCTTC	CAWTPLAGRYGYTF
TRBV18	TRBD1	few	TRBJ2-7	TGTGCCAGCTTACGGGACAGGAAGGGCGAGCAGTACTTC	CASLRDRKGEQYF
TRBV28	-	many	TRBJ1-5	TGTGCCAGCAGTCCCCAAGTCGGCAATCAGCCCCAGCATTTT	CASSPQVGNQPQHF
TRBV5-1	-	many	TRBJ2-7	TGCGCCAGCAGCTTGGCGGCGAACCGCGAGCAGTACTTC	CASSLAANREQYF
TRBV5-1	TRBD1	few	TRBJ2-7	TGCGCCAGCAGCGTCGGACAGGGGGCAAGGCTAAGCTCCTACGAGCAGTACTTC	CASSVGQGARLSSYEQYF
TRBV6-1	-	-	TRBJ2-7	TGTGCCAGCACTCTAGGGAGCTCCTACGAGCAGTACTTC	CASTLGSSYEQYF
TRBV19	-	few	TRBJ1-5	TGTGCCAGTAGGAATCTATTGGGGCAGGGTAGCAATCAGCCCCAGCATTTT	CASRNLLGQGSNQPQHF
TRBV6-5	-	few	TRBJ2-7	TGTGCCAGCAGTTACTCGGATCGGTCCTACGAGCAGTACTTC	CASSYSDRSYEQYF
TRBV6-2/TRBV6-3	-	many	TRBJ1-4	TGTGCCAGCAGTTACGGACGGGCAACTAATGAAAAACTGTTTTTT	CASSYGRATNEKLFF
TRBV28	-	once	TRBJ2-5	TGTGCCAGCGCCCGAGCAGGGTCGGAGACCCAGTACTTC	CASARAGSETQYF
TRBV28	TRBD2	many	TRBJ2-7	TGTGCCAGCATTCCAACCGGGGGGGTCTCGAAAGAGCAGTACTTC	CASIPTGGVSKEQYF
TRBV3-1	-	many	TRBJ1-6	TGTGCCAGCAGCCAAGAGGGGCGGCCCCTCCACTTT	CASSQEGRPLHF
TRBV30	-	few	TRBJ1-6	TGTGCCTGGACCCAGGGATCCGGACCCCTCCACTTT	CAWTQGSGPLHF
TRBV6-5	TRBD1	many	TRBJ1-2	TGTGCCAGCAGTTACGGAGCAGGACAGGGAGATGGCTACACCTTC	CASSYGAGQGDGYTF
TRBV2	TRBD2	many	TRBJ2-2	TGTGCCAGCAAGGGAGGGTCCTTAACCGGGGAGCTGTTTTTT	CASKGGSLTGELFF
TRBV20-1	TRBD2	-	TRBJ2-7	TGCAGTGCTAAACCGGGACTAGCGGGAGTGGGTGAGCAGTACTTC	CSAKPGLAGVGEQYF
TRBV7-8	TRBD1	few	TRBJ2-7	TGTGCCAGCAGCGGGCCTGGGGGACAGCAGGTCCCCTTGGGGTACTTC	CASSGPGGQQVPLGYF
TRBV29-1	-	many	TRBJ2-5	TGCAGCGTTGGGGAAGGGGACGAGACCCAGTACTTC	CSVGEGDETQYF
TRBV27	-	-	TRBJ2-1	TGTGCCAGCAGTATGACGGGTGCGGCCAATGAGCAGTTCTTC	CASSMTGAANEQFF
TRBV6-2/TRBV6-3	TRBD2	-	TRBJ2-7	TGTGCCAGCAGTTCGCCCAAGCGGGAGGCAAGACACGAGCAGTACTTC	CASSSPKREARHEQYF
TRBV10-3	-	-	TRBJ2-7	TGTGCCACCAGGGGAGCGGACTCCTACGAGCAGTACTTC	CATRGADSYEQYF
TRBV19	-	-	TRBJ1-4	TGTGCCAGTAGCGATCTCGGGACAACTAATGAAAAACTGTTTTTT	CASSDLGTTNEKLFF
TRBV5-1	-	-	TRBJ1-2	TGCGCCAGCAGCTTGGTGTCATCAGGGGACGGCTACACCTTC	CASSLVSSGDGYTF
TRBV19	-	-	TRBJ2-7	TGTGCCAGTAGGCCGACAGGGGAGGGACGCGGCGAGCAGTACTTC	CASRPTGEGRGEQYF
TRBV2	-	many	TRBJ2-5	TGTGCCAGCATCGGGGAGACCCAGTACTTC	CASIGETQYF
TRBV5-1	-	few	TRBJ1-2	TGCGCCAGCAGCTTCCGGGGCGTCTATGGCTACACCTTC	CASSFRGVYGYTF
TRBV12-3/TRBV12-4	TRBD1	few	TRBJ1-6	TGTGCCAGCAGCCCCGACGGCACAGGGGGGGCTAATTCACCCCTCCACTTT	CASSPDGTGGANSPLHF
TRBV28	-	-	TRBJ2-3	TGTGCCAGCGGGGGAGACTACCGGGGCACAGATACGCAGTATTTT	CASGGDYRGTDTQYF
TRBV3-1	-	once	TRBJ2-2	TGTGCCAGCAGACCCCCCCCCCCCGGGGAGCTGTTTTTT	CASRPPPPGELFF
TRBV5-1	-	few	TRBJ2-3	TGCGCCAGCAGCTTGGTTCGCGCGGGCACAGATACGCAGTATTTT	CASSLVRAGTDTQYF
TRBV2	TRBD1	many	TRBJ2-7	TGTGCCAGCGGACAGGGGACCCTCTACGAGCAGTACTTC	CASGQGTLYEQYF